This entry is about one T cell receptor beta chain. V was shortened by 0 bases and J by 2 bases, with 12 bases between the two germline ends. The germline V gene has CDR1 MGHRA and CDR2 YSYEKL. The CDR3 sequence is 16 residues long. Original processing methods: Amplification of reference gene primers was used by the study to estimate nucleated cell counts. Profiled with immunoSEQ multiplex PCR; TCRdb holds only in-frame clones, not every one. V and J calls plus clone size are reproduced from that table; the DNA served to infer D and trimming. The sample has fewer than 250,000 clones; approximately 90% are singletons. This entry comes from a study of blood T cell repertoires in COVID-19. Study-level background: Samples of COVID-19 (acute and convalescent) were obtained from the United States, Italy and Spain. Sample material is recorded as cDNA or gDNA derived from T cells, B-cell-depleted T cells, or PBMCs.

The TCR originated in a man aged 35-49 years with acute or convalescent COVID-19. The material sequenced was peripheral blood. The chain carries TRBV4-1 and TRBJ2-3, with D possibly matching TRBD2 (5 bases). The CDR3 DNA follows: TGCGCCAGCAGCCAAGATAGGGAGTTCTACACAGATACGCAGTATTTT. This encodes CASSQDREFYTDTQYF.